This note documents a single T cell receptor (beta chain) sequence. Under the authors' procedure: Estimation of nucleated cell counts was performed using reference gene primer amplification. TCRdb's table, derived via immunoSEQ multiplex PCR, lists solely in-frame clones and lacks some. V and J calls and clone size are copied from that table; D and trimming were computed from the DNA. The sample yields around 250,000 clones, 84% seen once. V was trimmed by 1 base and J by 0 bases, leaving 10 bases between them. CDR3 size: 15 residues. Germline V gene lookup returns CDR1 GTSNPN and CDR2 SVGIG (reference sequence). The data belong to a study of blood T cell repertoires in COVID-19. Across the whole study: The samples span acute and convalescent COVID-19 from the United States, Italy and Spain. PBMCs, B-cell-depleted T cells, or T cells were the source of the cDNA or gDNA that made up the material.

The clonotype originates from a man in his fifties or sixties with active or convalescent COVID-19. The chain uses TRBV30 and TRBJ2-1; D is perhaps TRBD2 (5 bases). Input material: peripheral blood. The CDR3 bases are TGTGCCTGGAGTGGGAGACGGGGCTCCTACAATGAGCAGTTCTTC. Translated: CAWSGRRGSYNEQFF.